This is a list of T cell receptor beta chains from one sample in a study of technical replicates of blood from a few donors. Some clones are missing from TCRdb's copy, which holds only in-frame ones; the method was immunoSEQ multiplex PCR. The repertoire holds 75,000 to 85,000 clones, with roughly 77% as singletons. Sequencing was carried out using PBMCs. These receptors all stem from a human donor in good health. Some clones in this sample may be carry-over from other donors' samples. The CDR3 runs from the conserved cysteine through the conserved F or W. Fields, in order: clone size, D gene, J gene, V gene, CDR3 protein, CDR3 DNA. D genes are given only for firm matches. Clone size appears in some rows only: once, few, many, or a class for an expanded clone.

clone_size: NA; d_call: NA; j_call: TRBJ2-7; v_call: TRBV7-6; cdr3_aa: CASSPDQGGSYEQYF; cdr3_nt: TGTGCCAGCAGCCCGGACCAGGGGGGTTCCTACGAGCAGTACTTC
clone_size: NA; d_call: TRBD1; j_call: TRBJ2-7; v_call: TRBV10-3; cdr3_aa: CATTQGAREQYF; cdr3_nt: TGTGCCACCACACAGGGGGCGAGGGAGCAGTACTTC
clone_size: NA; d_call: TRBD2; j_call: TRBJ2-1; v_call: TRBV5-1; cdr3_aa: CASTPGTTVDEQFF; cdr3_nt: TGCGCCAGCACCCCCGGGACTACGGTCGATGAGCAGTTCTTC
clone_size: once; d_call: NA; j_call: TRBJ2-5; v_call: TRBV11-2; cdr3_aa: CASSLATGWRETQYF; cdr3_nt: TGTGCCAGCAGCTTAGCCACAGGGTGGAGAGAGACCCAGTACTTC
clone_size: few; d_call: NA; j_call: TRBJ1-2; v_call: TRBV30; cdr3_aa: CAWSLQGGRGYTF; cdr3_nt: TGTGCCTGGAGCCTACAGGGAGGGCGAGGCTACACCTTC
clone_size: NA; d_call: NA; j_call: TRBJ1-6; v_call: TRBV6-6; cdr3_aa: CASSSIDRDNSPLHF; cdr3_nt: TGTGCCAGCAGTTCGATTGACAGAGACAATTCACCCCTCCACTTT
clone_size: few; d_call: TRBD1; j_call: TRBJ2-1; v_call: TRBV9; cdr3_aa: CASSEWGQGSNEQFF; cdr3_nt: TGTGCCAGCAGCGAATGGGGACAGGGGAGCAATGAGCAGTTCTTC
clone_size: many; d_call: TRBD1; j_call: TRBJ1-1; v_call: TRBV30; cdr3_aa: CALGTGGREAFF; cdr3_nt: TGTGCCTTAGGGACAGGGGGCAGAGAAGCTTTCTTT
clone_size: NA; d_call: TRBD1; j_call: TRBJ2-7; v_call: TRBV6-1; cdr3_aa: CASVRDRTHYEQYF; cdr3_nt: TGTGCCAGCGTCCGGGACAGGACCCACTACGAGCAGTACTTC
clone_size: few; d_call: NA; j_call: TRBJ2-7; v_call: TRBV6-1; cdr3_aa: CASSGQQGGEQYF; cdr3_nt: TGTGCCAGCAGCGGACAGCAGGGGGGCGAGCAGTACTTC
clone_size: NA; d_call: NA; j_call: TRBJ1-1; v_call: TRBV27; cdr3_aa: CASRRHGFDSEAFF; cdr3_nt: TGTGCCAGCCGCCGTCACGGGTTCGACTCTGAAGCTTTCTTT
clone_size: NA; d_call: TRBD1; j_call: TRBJ1-2; v_call: TRBV30; cdr3_aa: CAWSGGQGNERGYTF; cdr3_nt: TGTGCCTGGAGTGGAGGACAGGGAAACGAGCGAGGCTACACCTTC
clone_size: NA; d_call: NA; j_call: TRBJ2-2; v_call: TRBV11-3; cdr3_aa: CASRGDGGELFF; cdr3_nt: TGTGCCAGCAGAGGAGACGGCGGGGAGCTGTTTTTT
clone_size: once; d_call: NA; j_call: TRBJ1-6; v_call: TRBV5-1; cdr3_aa: CASSAVPSSNSPLHF; cdr3_nt: TGCGCCAGCAGCGCGGTCCCCAGCTCTAATTCACCCCTCCACTTT
clone_size: NA; d_call: TRBD2; j_call: TRBJ2-7; v_call: TRBV15; cdr3_aa: CATSRGLGLAGRTSSYEQYF; cdr3_nt: TGTGCCACCAGCAGAGGCCTAGGACTAGCGGGCCGAACTTCTTCCTACGAGCAGTACTTC
clone_size: NA; d_call: NA; j_call: TRBJ2-4; v_call: TRBV19; cdr3_aa: CASSILLAKNIQYF; cdr3_nt: TGTGCCAGTAGTATACTACTAGCCAAAAACATTCAGTACTTC
clone_size: NA; d_call: NA; j_call: TRBJ2-1; v_call: TRBV27; cdr3_aa: CASRFGSFGDNEQFF; cdr3_nt: TGTGCCAGCAGGTTCGGGAGTTTTGGGGACAATGAGCAGTTCTTC
clone_size: NA; d_call: TRBD2; j_call: TRBJ2-7; v_call: TRBV7-9; cdr3_aa: CASSLARGGDDYEQYF; cdr3_nt: TGTGCCAGCAGCTTAGCTCGGGGAGGGGATGACTACGAGCAGTACTTC
clone_size: NA; d_call: NA; j_call: TRBJ1-4; v_call: TRBV2; cdr3_aa: CASSAQGLFGEKLFF; cdr3_nt: TGTGCCAGCAGCGCCCAGGGTTTATTCGGGGAAAAACTGTTTTTT
clone_size: NA; d_call: NA; j_call: TRBJ1-3; v_call: TRBV6-1; cdr3_aa: CASSESTVLAGNTIYF; cdr3_nt: TGTGCCAGCAGTGAATCGACAGTGTTGGCTGGAAACACCATATATTTT
clone_size: NA; d_call: TRBD1; j_call: TRBJ2-3; v_call: TRBV25-1; cdr3_aa: CASSADRGGSDTQYF; cdr3_nt: TGTGCCAGCAGCGCGGACAGGGGAGGGTCAGATACGCAGTATTTT
clone_size: NA; d_call: TRBD2; j_call: TRBJ2-1; v_call: TRBV7-9; cdr3_aa: CASSFPSGRGGDNEQFF; cdr3_nt: TGTGCCAGCAGCTTTCCGAGTGGGCGGGGGGGTGACAATGAGCAGTTCTTC
clone_size: NA; d_call: TRBD1; j_call: TRBJ2-1; v_call: TRBV29-1; cdr3_aa: CSVMTGGYNEQFF; cdr3_nt: TGCAGCGTCATGACAGGGGGCTACAATGAGCAGTTCTTC
clone_size: NA; d_call: NA; j_call: TRBJ2-1; v_call: TRBV1; cdr3_aa: CTSSQDQGTSGGGNEQFF; cdr3_nt: TGCACCAGCAGCCAAGATCAGGGGACTAGCGGTGGGGGGAATGAGCAGTTCTTC
clone_size: many; d_call: NA; j_call: TRBJ2-7; v_call: TRBV27; cdr3_aa: CASSLSSAPYEQYF; cdr3_nt: TGTGCCAGCAGTTTATCTAGCGCCCCCTACGAGCAGTACTTC
clone_size: NA; d_call: NA; j_call: TRBJ1-2; v_call: TRBV7-9; cdr3_aa: CASSLDWRGLGGYTF; cdr3_nt: TGTGCCAGCAGCTTAGACTGGCGGGGGCTGGGAGGCTACACCTTC
clone_size: NA; d_call: TRBD1; j_call: TRBJ1-4; v_call: TRBV7-8; cdr3_aa: CASSLQTGQGEKLFF; cdr3_nt: TGTGCCAGCAGCTTACAGACAGGGCAAGGTGAAAAACTGTTTTTT
clone_size: NA; d_call: TRBD1; j_call: TRBJ2-1; v_call: TRBV6-1; cdr3_aa: CASRPGQGTYNEQFF; cdr3_nt: TGTGCCAGTCGCCCGGGACAGGGCACCTACAATGAGCAGTTCTTC
clone_size: NA; d_call: NA; j_call: TRBJ1-3; v_call: TRBV29-1; cdr3_aa: CSVAEGRGSSGNTIYF; cdr3_nt: TGCAGCGTTGCCGAAGGCAGGGGTTCCTCTGGAAACACCATATATTTT
clone_size: NA; d_call: NA; j_call: TRBJ2-7; v_call: TRBV11-1; cdr3_aa: CASSSLRWAGTYEQYF; cdr3_nt: TGTGCCAGCAGCTCCCTCCGATGGGCGGGAACCTACGAGCAGTACTTC
clone_size: NA; d_call: NA; j_call: TRBJ1-1; v_call: TRBV2; cdr3_aa: CASSEERTTEAFF; cdr3_nt: TGTGCCAGCAGTGAAGAACGAACTACTGAAGCTTTCTTT
clone_size: NA; d_call: TRBD1; j_call: TRBJ1-2; v_call: TRBV6-5; cdr3_aa: CASWGTAASYGYTF; cdr3_nt: TGTGCCAGCTGGGGGACAGCAGCCTCCTATGGCTACACCTTC
clone_size: NA; d_call: NA; j_call: TRBJ2-2; v_call: TRBV9; cdr3_aa: CASSVGVTGGELFF; cdr3_nt: TGTGCCAGCAGCGTAGGGGTAACGGGGGGGGAGCTGTTTTTT
clone_size: once; d_call: NA; j_call: TRBJ1-1; v_call: TRBV7-9; cdr3_aa: CASSPSDSIVTEAFF; cdr3_nt: TGTGCCAGCAGCCCCTCGGACAGTATCGTCACTGAAGCTTTCTTT
clone_size: NA; d_call: NA; j_call: TRBJ1-3; v_call: TRBV4-2; cdr3_aa: CASSQDAAGGGGNTIYF; cdr3_nt: TGTGCCAGCAGCCAAGATGCGGCGGGGGGGGGAGGAAACACCATATATTTT
clone_size: NA; d_call: NA; j_call: TRBJ2-3; v_call: TRBV7-8; cdr3_aa: CASRTPTGDTQYF; cdr3_nt: TGTGCCAGCAGAACCCCCACAGGGGATACGCAGTATTTT
clone_size: NA; d_call: TRBD2; j_call: TRBJ2-2; v_call: TRBV7-2; cdr3_aa: CASSPGLAVGTGELFF; cdr3_nt: TGTGCCAGCAGCCCCGGACTAGCGGTTGGCACCGGGGAGCTGTTTTTT
clone_size: NA; d_call: NA; j_call: TRBJ1-3; v_call: TRBV7-9; cdr3_aa: CASSPHGGQSGNTIYF; cdr3_nt: TGTGCCAGCAGCCCCCATGGGGGCCAATCTGGAAACACCATATATTTT
clone_size: NA; d_call: TRBD1; j_call: TRBJ2-7; v_call: TRBV29-1; cdr3_aa: CSAMTGGGYEQYF; cdr3_nt: TGCAGCGCCATGACAGGGGGCGGTTACGAGCAGTACTTC
clone_size: NA; d_call: TRBD1; j_call: TRBJ2-5; v_call: TRBV9; cdr3_aa: CASSEDRGPAGGETQYF; cdr3_nt: TGTGCCAGCAGTGAGGACAGGGGGCCAGCGGGAGGTGAGACCCAGTACTTC
clone_size: NA; d_call: TRBD1; j_call: TRBJ2-3; v_call: TRBV12-5; cdr3_aa: CASAYPQGDAQYF; cdr3_nt: TGTGCTAGTGCCTACCCCCAGGGGGATGCGCAGTATTTT
clone_size: NA; d_call: TRBD2; j_call: TRBJ2-1; v_call: TRBV6-4; cdr3_aa: CASSDRGLAGGDEQFF; cdr3_nt: TGTGCCAGCAGTGACCGGGGACTAGCGGGGGGAGATGAGCAGTTCTTC
clone_size: NA; d_call: TRBD2; j_call: TRBJ2-5; v_call: TRBV7-2; cdr3_aa: CASSLGLAGGQETQYF; cdr3_nt: TGTGCCAGCAGCTTAGGGCTAGCGGGGGGGCAAGAGACCCAGTACTTC
clone_size: NA; d_call: NA; j_call: TRBJ1-2; v_call: TRBV7-9; cdr3_aa: CASSRDIFGYGYTF; cdr3_nt: TGTGCCAGCAGCAGGGACATTTTTGGCTATGGCTACACCTTC
clone_size: NA; d_call: NA; j_call: TRBJ2-6; v_call: TRBV7-8; cdr3_aa: CASSFLSGANVLTF; cdr3_nt: TGTGCCAGCAGCTTTCTTTCTGGGGCCAACGTCCTGACTTTC
clone_size: NA; d_call: NA; j_call: TRBJ2-1; v_call: TRBV7-3; cdr3_aa: CASSTQSVANEQFF; cdr3_nt: TGTGCCAGCAGCACACAGTCCGTCGCTAATGAGCAGTTCTTC
clone_size: NA; d_call: NA; j_call: TRBJ2-1; v_call: TRBV5-1; cdr3_aa: CASSLEAGLYNEQFF; cdr3_nt: TGCGCCAGCAGCTTGGAGGCGGGGTTGTACAATGAGCAGTTCTTC
clone_size: NA; d_call: NA; j_call: TRBJ2-1; v_call: TRBV11-3; cdr3_aa: CASSDNLRNEQFF; cdr3_nt: TGTGCCAGCAGCGACAATCTCAGGAATGAGCAGTTCTTC
clone_size: NA; d_call: TRBD1; j_call: TRBJ2-7; v_call: TRBV5-5; cdr3_aa: CASSLEGRGHEQYF; cdr3_nt: TGTGCCAGCAGCTTGGAGGGCAGGGGGCACGAGCAGTACTTC
clone_size: NA; d_call: NA; j_call: TRBJ2-5; v_call: TRBV6-1; cdr3_aa: CASSGQIQETQYF; cdr3_nt: TGTGCCAGCAGTGGACAGATCCAAGAGACCCAGTACTTC
clone_size: NA; d_call: TRBD2; j_call: TRBJ2-3; v_call: TRBV10-3; cdr3_aa: CATRTSGSSDTQYF; cdr3_nt: TGTGCCACGAGAACTAGCGGGAGCTCAGATACGCAGTATTTT
clone_size: NA; d_call: NA; j_call: TRBJ2-5; v_call: TRBV7-5; cdr3_aa: CVRSSRGSGAETQYF; cdr3_nt: TGTGTCAGAAGCTCCAGAGGGAGCGGGGCAGAGACCCAGTACTTC